The clone carrying this T cell receptor (beta chain) turned up a few times. Its antigen is undetermined. The data derive from a study of early T cells in non-severe SARS-CoV-2 infection. Turning to the study itself: Sequenced bulk RNA came from whole blood that was unsorted, and chains were unpaired.

With 4 bases removed from V and 5 bases from J, the gap between germline ends came to 13 bases. The CDR3 extends over 14 amino acids. Germline V lookup: CDR1 MDHEN, CDR2 SYDVKM. Study outcomes and limitations: VDJdb matches were skewed toward anti-spike CD8 T cell responses.

Each single cDNA molecule received a unique molecular identifier. TCRdb fed the 5' RACE reads into MiXCR, producing one record per CDR3 protein. Among more than 45,000 distinct CDR3 sequences listed, roughly 12% were seen once. This receptor was taken from an adult who was a healthcare worker with PCR-confirmed SARS-CoV-2 infection or an uninfected control (not recorded which). The sample consisted of whole blood. The V call is TRBV28, the J call TRBJ2-3; D perhaps matches TRBD1 (5 bases). DNA of the CDR3: TGTGCCAGCAGTTCGGCCAGGGTTGGAGATACGCAGTATTTT. Translated, it gives CASSSARVGDTQYF.